The 10 T cell receptor beta chains below were found in one sample sequenced in a study of read filtering for tumor transcriptome and immune sequencing. The library was built from about 400 ng RNA with molecular barcoded adaptors for alpha/delta and beta/gamma chains. TCRdb reprocessed the reads via MiXCR and lists one record per CDR3 protein. The sample holds about 24,000 distinct CDR3 sequences, 22% seen once. Sequenced input: a population of CD138-negative cells sorted from bone marrow. All receptors come from a donor at least 40 years old with multiple myeloma.

This clonotype was seen many times. This likely reflects a read error, since a far larger clone is one base away. In DNA, the CDR3 is TGTGCCAGCAGTGAAGAGACTAGCGGGGTGTATGACAATGAGCAGTACTTC. As protein: CASSEETSGVYDNEQYF. The genes are TRBV6-1 and TRBJ2-5; the match to TRBD2 covers 11 bases. V shed 1 base, J shed 11 bases, and the junction held 15 bases outside the gene matches. Germline CDR1 MNHNS, CDR2 SASEGT. The CDR3 contains 17 residues.

This clonotype occurred many times. The V and J genes are TRBV5-1 and TRBJ2-2; 7 nucleotides align to TRBD2. This CDR3 is built from 14 residues. Germline lookup yields CDR1 SGHRS and CDR2 YFSETQ. The V gene end was trimmed by 9 bases and the J gene end by 2 bases; junction bases not matched to a gene: 7. The CDR3 bases are TGCGCCACCAGGACTAGTCCAAACACCGGGGAGCTGTTTTTT. Residues: CATRTSPNTGELFF. The entire variable domain, with the rest obtained from reference TRBV5-1 and TRBJ2-2, is as follows: KAGVTQTPRYLIKTRGQQVTLSCSPISGHRSVSWYQQTPGQGLQFLFEYFSETQRNKGNFPGRFSGRQFSNSRSEMNVSTLELGDSALYLCATRTSPNTGELFFGEGSRLTVL.

This clonotype was observed a handful of times. J is TRBJ2-3 and V is TRBV6-1, with 9 bases fitting TRBD1. The CDR3 sequence is 14 residues long. Germline V lookup: CDR1 MNHNS, CDR2 SASEGT. V lost 4 bases and J lost 6; bases outside the gene matches: 5. In DNA, the CDR3 is TGTGCCAGCAGTGCACTGACAGGGGGGGATACGCAGTATTTT. Amino acid sequence: CASSALTGGDTQYF.

This chain links TRBV10-3 with TRBJ2-4; D is unclear. Germline values: CDR1 ENHRY, CDR2 SYGVKD. The CDR3 contains 14 residues. The ends were cut back, 2 bases at V and 0 bases at J, with 5 bases in the middle. This CDR3 is CAISEELAKNIQYF. CDR3 DNA: TGTGCCATCAGTGAGGAGTTAGCCAAAAACATTCAGTACTTC.

V gene TRBV6-6 combines with J gene TRBJ2-1; weak D call: TRBD2 (6 bases). CDR3 length: 12 amino acids. V was pared by 7 bases and J by 6 bases, with 10 bases between. Germline-derived CDR1 and CDR2 are MNHNY and SVGAGI (reference sequence). In nucleotides, the CDR3 is TGTGCCAGCAAGGGCGGGATCAATGAGCAGTTCTTC. This encodes CASKGGINEQFF.

This clonotype was picked up many times. This chain joins TRBV7-3 and TRBJ2-7; a possible D gene is TRBD1 (6 bases). The germline V and J ends were trimmed by 5 bases and 0 bases, with 8 bases remaining between them. Germline V gene sequence: CDR1 SGHTA, CDR2 FQGTGA. The CDR3 extends over 13 amino acids. CDR3 nucleotide sequence: TGTGCCAGCAGCGCAGGGGTCTCCTACGAGCAGTACTTC. Translation: CASSAGVSYEQYF.

This clonotype was found a few times. The chain combines TRBV5-1 with TRBJ2-1; no firm D call. The germline V and J ends were trimmed by 0 bases and 7 bases, with 5 bases remaining between them. Per germline, CDR1 SGHRS and CDR2 YFSETQ. This CDR3 has 12 residues. The CDR3 here is CASSLAGNEQFF. CDR3 coding DNA: TGCGCCAGCAGCTTGGCTGGGAATGAGCAGTTCTTC.

This clonotype was counted at least ten times. The V gene is TRBV27, the J gene TRBJ2-1; tentative D call: TRBD2 (7 bases). The CDR3 runs 13 residues. Germline V gene sequence: CDR1 MNHEY, CDR2 SMNVEV (reference sequence). With 5 bases removed from V and 9 bases from J, the gap between germline ends came to 14 bases. The CDR3 is CASSLGGGTEQFF. In nucleotides, the CDR3 is TGTGCCAGCAGTCTAGGGGGGGGCACTGAGCAGTTCTTC.

The DNA of the CDR3 is TGTGCCAGCAGTCCCCTTTCGGGACCCAGAGGAGTCTCTGGAAACACCATATATTTT. It codes for CASSPLSGPRGVSGNTIYF. The V call is TRBV27, the J call TRBJ1-3; TRBD1 might be the D (5 bases). The germline gives CDR1 MNHEY, CDR2 SMNVEV (reference sequence). This CDR3 has 19 residues. The ends were cut back, 5 bases at V and 0 bases at J, with 23 bases in the middle.

This clonotype was seen a few times. This chain links TRBV12-3 or TRBV12-4 with TRBJ2-7; 7 bases are a match to TRBD1. This CDR3 is 16 amino acids long. Trimming removed 5 bases from V and 4 bases from J; junction bases left unmatched: 14. CDR3 sequence reads: CASSTDRAGYRYEQYF. Written as DNA, the CDR3 is TGTGCCAGCAGTACCGACAGGGCAGGTTACAGGTACGAGCAGTACTTC.